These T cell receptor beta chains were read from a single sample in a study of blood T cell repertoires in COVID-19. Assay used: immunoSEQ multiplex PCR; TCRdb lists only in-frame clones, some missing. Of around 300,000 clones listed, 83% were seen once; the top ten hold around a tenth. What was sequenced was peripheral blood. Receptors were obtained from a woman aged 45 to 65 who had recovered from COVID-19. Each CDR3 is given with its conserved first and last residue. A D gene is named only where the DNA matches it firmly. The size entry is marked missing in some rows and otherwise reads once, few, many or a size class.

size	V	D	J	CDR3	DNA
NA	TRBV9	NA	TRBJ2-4	CASSVGTAGIQYF	TGTGCCAGCAGCGTAGGGACAGCAGGCATTCAGTACTTC
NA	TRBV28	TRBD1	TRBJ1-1	CASSLYGTGWTEAFF	TGTGCCAGCAGTTTATATGGGACAGGGTGGACTGAAGCTTTCTTT
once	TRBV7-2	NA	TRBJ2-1	CASSHEVGAQFF	TGTGCCAGCAGCCACGAAGTTGGGGCGCAGTTCTTC
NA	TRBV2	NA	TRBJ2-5	CASSSGGETQYF	TGTGCCAGCAGTTCCGGGGGAGAGACCCAGTACTTC
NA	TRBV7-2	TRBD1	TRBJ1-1	CASSHNVGGDTEAFF	TGTGCCAGCAGCCACAACGTAGGGGGCGACACTGAAGCTTTCTTT
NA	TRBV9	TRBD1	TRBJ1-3	CASSSTGGGNTIYF	TGTGCCAGCAGCTCGACAGGGGGAGGAAACACCATATATTTT
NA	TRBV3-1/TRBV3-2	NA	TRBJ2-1	CASSQDQGSSYNEQFF	TGTGCCAGCAGCCAAGATCAAGGGAGCTCCTACAATGAGCAGTTCTTC
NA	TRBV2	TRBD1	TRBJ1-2	CASSVTGVGYGYTF	TGTGCCAGCAGTGTTACAGGGGTGGGCTATGGCTACACCTTC
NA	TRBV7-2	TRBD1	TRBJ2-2	CASNPGTGRQMRFAGELFF	TGTGCCAGCAACCCCGGGACAGGTCGGCAAATGCGATTCGCCGGGGAGCTGTTTTTT
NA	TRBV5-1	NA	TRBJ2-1	CASSLAPSRYNEQFF	TGCGCCAGCAGCTTGGCCCCTAGCAGATACAATGAGCAGTTCTTC
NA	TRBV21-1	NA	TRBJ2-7	CASSKNRPGLAGRSSTYEQYF	TGTGCCAGCAGCAAAAACCGCCCGGGACTAGCGGGACGCTCCTCTACCTACGAGCAGTACTTC
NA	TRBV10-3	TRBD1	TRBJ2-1	CAISGDSSTTGQFF	TGTGCCATCAGTGGGGACAGCTCCACCACCGGGCAGTTCTTC
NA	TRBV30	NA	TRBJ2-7	CAFTDWSSYEQYF	TGTGCCTTTACGGACTGGAGCTCCTACGAGCAGTACTTC
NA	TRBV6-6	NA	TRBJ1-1	CASSYSDSGTFF	TGTGCCAGCAGTTACTCGGACAGCGGGACTTTCTTT
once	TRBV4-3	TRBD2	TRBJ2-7	CASSQDLAGAEQYF	TGCGCCAGCAGCCAAGATCTAGCGGGTGCCGAGCAGTACTTC
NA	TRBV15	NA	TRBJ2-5	CATSRDLGPQETQYF	TGTGCCACCAGCAGAGATTTGGGGCCCCAAGAGACCCAGTACTTC
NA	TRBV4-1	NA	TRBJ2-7	CASSQDLWGSVDEQYF	TGCGCCAGCAGCCAAGATCTGTGGGGCAGTGTGGACGAGCAGTACTTC